This TCR beta chain was profiled in a study of cytotoxic CD8 clonotypes in ibrutinib-treated CLL. Study details: Partial response was seen in 25 or so patients and complete response in 2; after median around six years, about 14 stayed remitted, about twelve progressed. Among the samples, the mean was 255,043 productive templates and about 90,000 productive rearrangements. Findings and limits, study-wide: Clonality increased at ibrutinib response and stayed stable in sustained remission. At progression, however, it fell back toward baseline. Baseline clonality was higher than in age-matched healthy donors and moved in step with circulating CD8+ T-cell counts.

The data were produced by immunoSEQ multiplex PCR, yet TCRdb's version contains in-frame clones alone and is incomplete. Altogether under 40,000 clones are present, approximately 45% being singletons, with the ten largest covering 15% to 20%. Trimming took 3 bases from V and 8 from J; bases not matched to a gene: 7. The length of the CDR3 is 14 residues. Per the germline V gene, CDR1 is SNHLY and CDR2 is FYNNEI. To note about this clone: Its antigen is not identified.

This receptor was obtained from a human donor with chronic lymphocytic leukemia. This material consisted of PBMCs, taken before ibrutinib treatment. The genes are TRBV2 and TRBJ1-2; 9 bases map to TRBD1. The CDR3 nucleotides are TGTGCCAGCAGTGACCCAGGACAGGGGCGCGGCTACACCTTC. Its protein product is CASSDPGQGRGYTF.